This TCR beta chain was identified during a study of cytomegalovirus exposure and HLA in healthy donors (dated by TCRdb to about 2017). General notes on the study: According to an earlier analysis of 587 of the donors, some 170 million T cells yielded 120 million or so unique TCR beta sequences and roughly 280 Gb of sequence data. Donor age, sex, ethnicity and CMV serostatus were collected together with the repertoire data. HLA typing included class I and class II loci at four-digit resolution. A later analysis re-examined previously published TCR beta repertoires from just over 650 donors and added high-resolution HLA genotyping to investigate patterns of TCR occurrence. The aim of the study was to test whether cataloging public T cell receptors could identify signatures of past pathogen exposure. Of the approximately 400 genotyped donors, approximately 80% were placed in the genetic ancestry cluster associated with self-reported Caucasian donors. A later genetic analysis used genome-wide SNP genotypes for about 65% of the roughly 700 donors, treating that subset as a discovery cohort. Typing coverage differed by locus: A, B, C, DRB1 and DQB1 were typed in roughly 620-630 donors, DQA1 in about 510, DPA1 in approximately 610, and DPB1 in just under 480. All discovery cohort repertoires had been generated on a single sequencing platform. To decide whether each TCR beta V gene segment behaved as functional or pseudogenic, an earlier analysis of approximately 600 of the donors relied on high-throughput TCR beta sequencing. Around 320 gigabases of sequencing data and tens of millions of unique TCR sequences were included in an early release covering about 600 HLA-typed donors. In the later analysis, no new phenotypic data were used to find candidate immune exposures; instead, reliance was placed on TCR beta sequences and their occurrence across donors. Along with the roughly 670-subject first cohort, a separate validation cohort of some 130 different subjects was used. Roughly 5 DR-DQ haplotypes were treated as single units for association and clustering because of strong linkage in the cohort. Using immunosequencing, the study profiled T cell repertoires from 500 to 800 subjects and related those repertoires to cytomegalovirus serostatus. Among about 390 genotyped donors of the cohort, an average of approximately 240,000 unique TCR beta nucleotide sequences were sequenced per donor, about a sixth of them non-productive. To predict cytomegalovirus infection status, the study brought together high-throughput TCR immunosequencing, statistical association of individual TCRs with disease status, and machine learning.

Notes on this clone: It lacks a known antigen. At one end, the junction sequence differs from germline, possibly due to a read error.

Results the study describes overall, beyond this receptor: Because counts were too low, roughly 16 rarely observed V segments, including chromosome 9 orphons, were excluded from the earlier analysis of 587 of the donors. An association between a missense DCLRE1C variant and V-gene and J-gene trimming of TCR beta chains was found in a later genetic analysis and replicated in an independent cohort. Compared with the 666-donor mean, donors in an Asian-associated ancestry cluster had fewer N-insertions in productive TCRs, according to a later genetic analysis. A later analysis found that TCR association rates varied across HLA loci, with DRB1 alleles showing the most associated TCRs and HLA-C alleles the fewest. Most TCR sequences were seen in very few donors, while some public TCRs were found in many individuals. The authors suggested that the approach could potentially be generalized to other disease states and immunological phenotypes. Roughly uniform sequencing depth across donors was assumed in presence/absence analyses, although this assumption may not hold. Specific HLA alleles were associated with 15,000 to 20,000 TCR beta sequences at a false discovery rate of 0.05 in a later analysis. Some IMGT-functional V segments, including TRBV6-2 and TRBV6-3, could not be told apart with the 87-base-pair reads, so those segments were excluded. In an earlier analysis of some 500 of the donors, most TCR beta V segments were observed in productive rearrangements about 90% or about 30% of the time, broadly matching IMGT annotations. A few of the identified cytomegalovirus-associated TCR beta chains were confirmed in vitro to be specific for cytomegalovirus antigens. According to a later analysis, parvovirus B19, influenza, CMV and Epstein-Barr virus appeared linked to several top co-occurrence clusters. Immune exposure information for the cohort was limited to CMV serostatus. In both the original and validation cohorts, the classifier was reported to diagnose cytomegalovirus status with high specificity and sensitivity. In this cohort, only TCR beta chains were sequenced, and detectable features were limited by the absence of alpha or paired-chain data. When HLA alleles, especially DR and DQ, strongly co-occurred, TCR associations were difficult to assign to individual alleles. A later analysis found that most CMV-associated TCR beta chains appeared HLA-restricted, with HLA associations seemingly driven largely by CMV exposure. In the study, around 150 TCR beta chains were listed as associated with cytomegalovirus. Linkage disequilibrium might explain the correlated functional status among segregating V segments, but an unknown experimental factor could not be ruled out. A cluster of highly shared sequence variants was judged likely to be a technical artifact of the sequencing pipeline. A further reported finding was that TCR beta sequences accurately predicted the HLA-A and HLA-B alleles for most subjects in the first cohort. A later analysis found that HLA-associated TCR beta chains were more clonally expanded and had lower generation probabilities than equally common non-associated chains. HLA typing was unavailable for some donors at each locus, so association tests used only the typed subset.

The cohort comprised approximately 700 healthy bone marrow donors. At the time of sampling, all cohort members were nominally healthy, though unrecorded immune exposures were likely present. The donor tested CMV seronegative, placing the donor among the approximately 400 seronegative members of the cohort. Each donor provided a peripheral blood sample, and peripheral blood mononuclear cells were used for TCR beta sequencing. The Qiagen DNeasy Blood Extraction Kit was used to extract genomic DNA from the blood cell samples. Library construction relied on the immunoSEQ multiplex PCR assay. For the multiplex PCR, a mixture combining 60 forward primers for TCR Vbeta segments and 13 reverse primers for TCR Jbeta segments was used. Amplification of the CDR3 region of rearranged TCR beta genes was performed with a multiplex PCR assay on genomic DNA. Amplified TCR beta libraries were sequenced as 87-base-pair reads on the Illumina HiSeq System. Turning to the authors' computational methods: Across the 670 or so repertoires, a later analysis counted roughly 77 million unique TCR beta chains, around 11 million of which were shared by at least two donors. Raw reads were error-corrected and collapsed into unique sequences by a nearest-neighbor algorithm in which closely related sequences were merged to remove PCR and sequencing errors. Alignment of CDR3 sequences to IMGT reference sequences was used to assign V, D and J gene segments. For a sequence to be retained, a match of at least six nucleotides was required to both a V gene segment and a J gene segment. Rearrangements were classified as productive when the CDR3 lacked stop codons and remained in frame with V and J, and all other rearrangements were classified as non-productive. Following IMGT convention, CDR3 was defined as the stretch from the second conserved V-encoded cysteine up to the conserved J-encoded phenylalanine. The earlier analysis of 587 of the donors excluded sequences that lacked an unambiguous match to a single V gene segment. In an earlier analysis of a few hundred of the donors, V segments were called functional above 56.7% productive rearrangements and were called segregating when the between-donor standard deviation exceeded 5%. To diagnose cytomegalovirus status from the catalog of TCR beta chain sequences, a statistical classification framework was built. V and J gene assignment, in a later analysis, came from comparing TCR nucleotide sequences with IMGT/GENE-DB human TR gene sequences. Using the TCRdist pipeline, a later analysis assigned CDR3 sequences along with most-parsimonious VDJ recombination scenarios. In a later analysis, every TCR beta chain was defined by the combination of its CDR3 amino acid sequence and its V-gene family, and reads without a unique V-gene family were dropped. To address suspected cross-contamination and a sequencing artifact, a later analysis removed roughly 640 highly shared, low-generation-probability nucleotide sequences. A later analysis calculated a clonal expansion index for each public chain from normalized within-repertoire ranks of inferred template counts. In a later analysis, generation probabilities were computed using a VDJ recombination model fitted to out-of-frame rearrangements, and the results were checked against IGoR. Hypergeometric tests were used in a later analysis to score TCR-TCR, TCR-HLA and TCR-CMV co-occurrence, with a repertoire-size bias correction applied to the TCR pairs. A later analysis estimated false discovery rates by permuting HLA or CMV assignments 20 times. In a later analysis, co-occurring TCRs were grouped using DBSCAN, and TCRdist sequence similarity was added for clustering within HLA-allele-positive subsets. Repertoires with fewer than 30,000 or more than 120,000 public chains, plus five repertoires with anomalous nucleotide sharing, were excluded from co-occurrence clustering. Sourced from immuneACCESS, this table was stored by TCRdb with only in-frame sequences that have V and J called. A share of the clones is absent; for the studies checked, an unresolved V gene accounts for under half, and the remainder has no known explanation. V and J calls and clone size come straight from that table; D and trimming were deduced from the DNA. The sample contains 110,000 to 150,000 clones, 9.4% of them found a single time. The top ten clones comprise 1.5% to 2% of the sample.

The germline V gene supplies CDR1 SGHDN and CDR2 FVKESK. The CDR3 runs 17 amino acids, cysteine and phenylalanine included. Only CDR3 DNA remains: 51 bases, in frame from the first base. The material sequenced was PBMCs. This TCR was sampled from a male donor in good health and CMV-seronegative. The chain is assembled from TRBV14 and TRBJ1-4, with no D gene named confidently. For the CDR3, the sequence is CASSQTIASGDNGKLFF. The nucleotides read TGTGCCAGCAGCCAGACCATAGCCTCCGGCGATAATGGAAAACTGTTTTTT.